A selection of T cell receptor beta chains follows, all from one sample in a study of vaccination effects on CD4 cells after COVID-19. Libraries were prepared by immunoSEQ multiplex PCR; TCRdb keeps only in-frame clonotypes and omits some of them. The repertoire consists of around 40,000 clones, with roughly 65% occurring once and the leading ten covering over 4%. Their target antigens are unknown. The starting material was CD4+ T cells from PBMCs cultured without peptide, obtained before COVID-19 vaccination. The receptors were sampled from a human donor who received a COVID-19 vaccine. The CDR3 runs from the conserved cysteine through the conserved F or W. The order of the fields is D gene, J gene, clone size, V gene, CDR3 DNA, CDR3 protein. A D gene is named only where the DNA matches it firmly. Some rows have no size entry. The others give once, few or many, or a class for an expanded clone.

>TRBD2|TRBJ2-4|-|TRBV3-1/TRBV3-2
TGTGCCAGCAGCATAGCGGGGGGGAGAAAAAACATTCAGTACTTC
CASSIAGGRKNIQYF
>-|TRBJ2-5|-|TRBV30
TGTGCCTGGAGTATGGGTAGCGAAGAGACCCAGTACTTC
CAWSMGSEETQYF
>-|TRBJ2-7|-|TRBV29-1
TGCAGCGTTGAAGACGGTACCTACGAGCAGTACTTC
CSVEDGTYEQYF
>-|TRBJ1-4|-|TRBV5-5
TGTGCCAGCAGCTTGGTTCCGGGCGAAAAACTGTTTTTT
CASSLVPGEKLFF
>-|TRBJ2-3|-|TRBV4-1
TGCGCCAGCAGCCAAGATGGGCTGACTACCACAGATACGCAGTATTTT
CASSQDGLTTTDTQYF
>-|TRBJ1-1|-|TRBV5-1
TGCGCCAGCAGCCGAGGTACGAGGGCAGACCCCGCGCACACTGAAGCTTTCTTT
CASSRGTRADPAHTEAFF
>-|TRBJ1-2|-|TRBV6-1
TGTGCCAGCAGTGAAGGGGGGCGGGGGTATGGCTACACCTTC
CASSEGGRGYGYTF
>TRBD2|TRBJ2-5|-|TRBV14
TGTGCCAGCAGCCTCGACAAATTCGAGCGGGGGAGGAGAGAGACCCAGTACTTC
CASSLDKFERGRRETQYF
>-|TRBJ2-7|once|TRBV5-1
TGCGCCAGCAGCTTCTCTCTCCGGGACGCGAATAGGGTCCTTCTCGAGCAGTACTTC
CASSFSLRDANRVLLEQYF
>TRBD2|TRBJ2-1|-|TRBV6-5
TGTGCCAGCAGGCTAGCGGGAGACAATGAGCAGTTCTTC
CASRLAGDNEQFF
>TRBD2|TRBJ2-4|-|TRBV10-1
TGCGCCAGCAGTGATCCGGGGGGAAACATTCAGTACTTC
CASSDPGGNIQYF
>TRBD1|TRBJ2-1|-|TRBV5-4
TGTGCCAGCAGCCCCCCAGGGGGCTCGTACAATGAGCAGTTCTTC
CASSPPGGSYNEQFF